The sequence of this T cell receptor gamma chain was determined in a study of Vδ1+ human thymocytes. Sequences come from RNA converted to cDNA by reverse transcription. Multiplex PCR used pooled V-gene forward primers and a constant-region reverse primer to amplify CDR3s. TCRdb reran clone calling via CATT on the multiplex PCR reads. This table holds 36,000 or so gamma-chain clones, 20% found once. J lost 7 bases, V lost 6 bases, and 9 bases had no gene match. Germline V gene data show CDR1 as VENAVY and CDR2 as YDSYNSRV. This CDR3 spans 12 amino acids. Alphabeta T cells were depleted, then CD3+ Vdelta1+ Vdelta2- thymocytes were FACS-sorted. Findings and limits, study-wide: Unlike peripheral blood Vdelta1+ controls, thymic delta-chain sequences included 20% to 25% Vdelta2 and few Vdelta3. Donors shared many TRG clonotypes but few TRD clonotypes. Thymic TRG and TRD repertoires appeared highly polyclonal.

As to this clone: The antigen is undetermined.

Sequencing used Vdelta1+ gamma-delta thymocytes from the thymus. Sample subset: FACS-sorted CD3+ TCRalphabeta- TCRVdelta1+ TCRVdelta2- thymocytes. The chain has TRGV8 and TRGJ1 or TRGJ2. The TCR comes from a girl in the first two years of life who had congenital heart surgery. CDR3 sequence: CATWTRGYKKLF. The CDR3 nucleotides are TGTGCCACCTGGACCCGCGGATATAAGAAACTCTTT.